This entry describes one T cell receptor beta chain. UMI-labeled 5' RACE was used, and it produced the TCR beta libraries. TCRdb reanalyzed the 5' RACE reads and collapses them to one entry per CDR3 protein, without DNA. In all, the sample yields 5,500 to 7,000 distinct CDR3 sequences. The sample belongs to a study of human CD8 memory T cell subsets. The origin of this receptor is a human donor in good health. Sample: CD8+ effector memory T cells (TEM) sorted from PBMCs. Regarding subset: effector memory CD8 T cells, CCR7- CD45RO+ CD95+.

The CDR3 loop is CASSPPLYYEQYF. This sequence joins TRBV2 and TRBJ2-7; checking the TCRdb D call of TRBD1 is not possible without DNA. The CDR3 length is 13 residues. From germline, CDR1 is SNHLY and CDR2 FYNNEI.